This T cell receptor (beta chain) appears in the sequencing data of a study of T cell repertoires in cytomegalovirus infection. The overall study: An indication of both CMV infection and matching HLA type came from public TCR beta signatures.

As for this clonotype: Its antigen remains unknown.

MiXCR was run by TCRdb on the reads, yielding one entry per CDR3 protein. Found here are tens of thousands of distinct CDR3 sequences, 25% to 40% of them singletons; the top ten hold about 74%. This CDR3 has 13 amino acids. The germline CDR1 and CDR2 sequences are MDHEN and SYDVKM. The germline V and J ends were trimmed by 4 bases and 7 bases, with 11 bases remaining between them. Study observations and caveats: The cumulative frequency of public TCR beta families distinguished individuals who carried CMV together with the relevant HLA. HLA-C-restricted CMV-specific TCR beta clonotypes prevailed in the ex vivo response.

The gene calls are TRBV28 and TRBJ1-5; D remains ambiguous. The clonotype originates from a human donor in good health (CMV status not recorded). Some clones in this sample may be carry-over from other donors' samples. The sample was PBMCs, sequenced either directly or after in vitro stimulation (not recorded which). The CDR3 bases are TGTGCCAGCAGTTCTGACGGTTACCAGCCCCAGCATTTT. Amino acid sequence: CASSSDGYQPQHF.